A single sample gave rise to the 32 T cell receptor beta chains below, sequenced in a study of blood T cell repertoires in COVID-19. Assay used: immunoSEQ multiplex PCR; TCRdb lists only in-frame clones, some missing. The sample has under 200,000 clones, roughly 82% seen once. The material sequenced was PBMCs or T cells enriched from blood (not recorded which). These receptors all come from a man aged 40-55 years with acute COVID-19.

This clone came up a few times. The CDR3 region has the DNA TGTGCCAGCAGCCCGACTAGCGGGAGTCCCGGGGAGCTGTTTTTT. Protein sequence: CASSPTSGSPGELFF. The gene calls are TRBV2 and TRBJ2-2; 12 nucleotides agree with TRBD2. The CDR3 contains 15 residues. After removal of 6 bases from V and 6 bases from J, the junction contained 5 bases not matched to a gene. The germline CDR1 and CDR2 sequences are SNHLY and FYNNEI.

This rearrangement joins TRBV5-1 to TRBJ2-6; possible D gene TRBD1, 5 bases. The CDR3 spans 14 residues. Trimming pared 4 bases from V and 2 bases from J, leaving 7 bases between. In germline, CDR1 is SGHRS, CDR2 YFSETQ. CDR3 sequence reads: CASSLTAGANVLTF. In nucleotides, the CDR3 is TGCGCCAGCAGCCTGACAGCTGGGGCCAACGTCCTGACTTTC.

The chain recombines TRBV10-3 with TRBJ1-5; TRBD1 matches 8 bases. Trimming at V came to 7 bases and at J to 4 bases, leaving 3 bases not matched to a gene. This CDR3 region has 13 residues. In germline, CDR1 is ENHRY, CDR2 SYGVKD. This chain's CDR3 is CAIKGQENQPQHF. Written as DNA, the CDR3 is TGTGCCATCAAGGGACAGGAAAATCAGCCCCAGCATTTT.

The chain uses TRBV5-4 and TRBJ1-2; possible D gene TRBD1, 5 bases. Trimming left V 0 bases short and J 0 bases short, with 6 bases between. CDR3 size: 14 residues. The germline CDR1 and CDR2 sequences are SGHNT and YYREEE (reference sequence). The CDR3 bases are TGTGCCAGCAGCTTGGGGGGGGCTAACTATGGCTACACCTTC. Its protein product is CASSLGGANYGYTF.

V usage is TRBV29-1 and J usage is TRBJ2-5, with 10 positions matching TRBD2. After removal of 3 bases from V and 5 bases from J, the junction contained 3 bases not matched to a gene. The CDR3 is made up of 13 amino acids. CDR1 SQVTM and CDR2 ANQGSEA come from the germline V gene. CDR3 nucleotide sequence: TGCAGCGTTGAGGGACTAGCGTATGAGACCCAGTACTTC. It translates to CSVEGLAYETQYF.

This clone has only one observation. V is TRBV19 and J is TRBJ1-2, with 9 bases identical to TRBD1. The CDR3 totals 13 residues. Germline values: CDR1 LNHDA, CDR2 SQIVND (reference sequence). The CDR3 here is CAATRDRERGYTF. The DNA of the CDR3 is TGTGCGGCAACTAGGGACAGGGAGAGGGGCTACACCTTC.

The V call is TRBV15, the J call TRBJ1-1, with D perhaps TRBD1 (6 bases). V was pared by 4 bases and J by 1 base, with 7 bases between. The CDR3 has 13 amino acids. Germline CDR1 reads LNHNV; CDR2 reads YYDKDF (reference sequence). CDR3 DNA: TGTGCCACCAGCACGGACAGGAACACTGAAGCTTTCTTT. Its protein is CATSTDRNTEAFF.

J is TRBJ2-1 and V is TRBV5-1; TRBD1 aligns across 10 bases. V lost 5 bases and J lost 7; bases outside the gene matches: 6. CDR1 and CDR2 from the germline V gene are SGHRS and YFSETQ. The length of the CDR3 is 14 residues. In DNA form, the CDR3 reads TGCGCCAGCAGGGAGAGACAGGGGGCAAATGAGCAGTTCTTC. Amino acid sequence: CASRERQGANEQFF.

The chain has TRBV5-6 and TRBJ2-3; no firm D call. V lost 5 bases and J 3 bases, leaving 13 bases between the germline ends. Per germline, CDR1 SGHDT and CDR2 YYEEEE. CDR3 length: 14 amino acids. The CDR3 nucleotides are TGTGCCAGCAGTTTCTTCCAGAAAACAGATACGCAGTATTTT. This translates into CASSFFQKTDTQYF. The full variable domain, in which reference TRBV5-6 and TRBJ2-3 provide the parts outside the CDR3, is DAGVTQSPTHLIKTRGQQVTLRCSPKSGHDTVSWYQQALGQGPQFIFQYYEEEERQRGNFPDRFSGHQFPNYSSELNVNALLLGDSALYLCASSFFQKTDTQYFGPGTRLTVL.

This clone was seen a handful of times. The chain combines TRBV7-8 with TRBJ2-7; 9 nucleotides align to TRBD1. This CDR3 comprises 14 residues. Germline assignment: CDR1 SGHVS and CDR2 FQNEAQ. With V trimmed by 5 bases and J by 3 bases, 5 bases remained unmatched. The CDR3: CASSPTGGVYEQYF. CDR3 in DNA: TGTGCCAGCAGCCCGACAGGGGGGGTCTACGAGCAGTACTTC. The variable domain in full, completed from reference TRBV7-8 and TRBJ2-7, reads GAGVSQSPRYKVAKRGQDVALRCDPISGHVSLFWYQQALGQGPEFLTYFQNEAQLDKSGLPSDRFFAERPEGSVSTLKIQRTQQEDSAVYLCASSPTGGVYEQYFGPGTRLTVT.

The genes are TRBV9 and TRBJ2-3, with 8 bases lining up with TRBD2. The V gene end was trimmed by 3 bases and the J gene end by 0 bases; junction bases not matched to a gene: 9. The CDR3 runs 17 residues. The germline gives CDR1 SGDLS, CDR2 YYNGEE. CDR3 residues: CASSEGLAGYSTDTQYF. The CDR3 DNA is TGTGCCAGCAGCGAGGGGCTAGCGGGTTATAGCACAGATACGCAGTATTTT.

The chain links TRBV27 to TRBJ1-2; 9 nucleotides align to TRBD1. Germline V gives CDR1 MNHEY, CDR2 SMNVEV (reference sequence). CDR3 size: 15 residues. V was clipped by 2 bases and J by 4 bases; unmatched bases: 5. The CDR3 loop reads CASSLIGTGTYGYTF. For the CDR3, the DNA is TGTGCCAGCAGTTTAATCGGGACAGGGACCTATGGCTACACCTTC.

This chain uses TRBV29-1 with TRBJ2-2; 10 positions match TRBD2. Trimming removed 7 bases from V and 5 bases from J; junction bases left unmatched: 10. This CDR3 has 15 amino acids. The germline CDR1 and CDR2 sequences are SQVTM and ANQGSEA. The CDR3 protein is CSDPGLAAGTGELFF. CDR3 bases: TGCAGCGACCCAGGACTAGCGGCCGGAACCGGGGAGCTGTTTTTT.

The genes are TRBV13 and TRBJ1-6; D gene uncertain. Germline V gene data show CDR1 as PRHDT and CDR2 as FYEKMQ (reference sequence). V lost 5 bases and J 10 bases, leaving 12 bases between the germline ends. The CDR3 runs to 13 residues. The CDR3 nucleotides are TGTGCCAGCAGCCTCGGACTGTTCTCACCCCTCCACTTT. It encodes CASSLGLFSPLHF.

The gene calls are TRBV7-9 and TRBJ2-2; D possibly corresponds to TRBD1 (5 bases). In germline, CDR1 is SEHNR, CDR2 FQNEAQ (reference sequence). With 2 bases removed from V and 7 bases from J, the gap between germline ends came to 23 bases. The CDR3 has 18 residues. CDR3 nucleotides: TGTGCCAGCAGCTTAACTGTCAGTTATGCAGGGTCTGGCGGGGAGCTGTTTTTT. This translates into CASSLTVSYAGSGGELFF.

The chain couples TRBV11-2 to TRBJ2-7, with TRBD1 matching over 11 bases. The CDR3 runs to 15 residues. V lost 5 bases, J lost 3 bases, and 6 bases stayed unmatched. CDR1 SGHAT and CDR2 FQNNGV come from the germline V gene. Here the CDR3 reads CASSEGTGGFYEQYF. The CDR3 DNA is TGTGCCAGCAGCGAGGGGACAGGGGGGTTCTACGAGCAGTACTTC.

The chain has TRBV19 and TRBJ2-7, with D possibly matching TRBD2 (6 bases). Germline CDR1 is LNHDA and CDR2 is SQIVND (reference sequence). Trimming pared 3 bases from V and 2 bases from J, leaving 14 bases between. There are 15 residues in the CDR3. CDR3 in amino acids: CASSMEASAPYEQYF. In nucleotides, the CDR3 is TGTGCCAGTAGTATGGAGGCTAGCGCGCCCTACGAGCAGTACTTC.

The CDR3 nucleotides are TGTGCCAGCAGTGGGCTCGGGGGGCGGACTGAAGCTTTCTTT. It codes for CASSGLGGRTEAFF. The chain uses TRBV2 and TRBJ1-1, with a weak D call TRBD1 (6 bases). Per the germline V gene, CDR1 is SNHLY and CDR2 is FYNNEI. CDR3 length: 14 amino acids. V dropped 4 bases and J dropped 5 bases, with 14 bases sitting between them.

The chain links TRBV7-9 to TRBJ2-5; the D gene is possibly TRBD2 (6 bases). CDR1 is SEHNR, CDR2 FQNEAQ, per germline (reference sequence). V shed 3 bases and J shed 5 bases, with 13 bases lying between them. This CDR3 spans 14 amino acids. As DNA, the CDR3 is TGTGCCAGCAGCTTGGGACTGGCCCCGGAGACCCAGTACTTC. It encodes CASSLGLAPETQYF.

The rearrangement links TRBV6-1 to TRBJ2-7; 9 nucleotides agree with TRBD2. V trimming: 3 bases; J trimming: 3 bases; junction bases outside the gene matches: 6. Germline-derived CDR1 and CDR2 are MNHNS and SASEGT. The CDR3 runs to 15 residues. The DNA for the CDR3 is TGTGCCAGCAGTGAGGGTAGCGGGAGCTTCTACGAGCAGTACTTC. It translates to CASSEGSGSFYEQYF.

This clone has more than one count but fewer than ten. V and J are TRBV11-3 and TRBJ1-6; D possibly corresponds to TRBD1 (5 bases). The CDR3 has 14 residues. Trimming left V 3 bases short and J 7 bases short, with 10 bases between. The V gene's germline CDR1 is SGHNT and CDR2 YENEEA. The CDR3 nucleotides are TGTGCCAGCAGCTTGGGGGGTAACAATTCACCCCTCCACTTT. Protein sequence: CASSLGGNNSPLHF.

The chain recombines TRBV6-1 with TRBJ1-2; 7 bases align to TRBD1. The germline gives CDR1 MNHNS, CDR2 SASEGT. This CDR3 has 15 amino acids. V was clipped by 2 bases and J by 4 bases; unmatched bases: 7. CDR3 protein: CASSEHPGQSYGYTF. CDR3 DNA sequence: TGTGCCAGCAGTGAACACCCGGGACAGAGCTATGGCTACACCTTC.

The rearrangement links TRBV28 to TRBJ1-5; no firm D call. V was shortened by 7 bases and J by 7 bases, with 11 bases between the two germline ends. This CDR3 is 12 amino acids long. CDR1 and CDR2 (germline): MDHEN, SYDVKM. The CDR3 coding sequence is TGTGCCAGCACTCGATTCGGGCAGCCCCAGCATTTT. Translation: CASTRFGQPQHF.

The table lists this clone with a count of one. The gene calls are TRBV15 and TRBJ2-7; 14 nucleotides align to TRBD2. The trim removed 3 bases at V and 6 bases at J, leaving 7 bases unmatched. CDR1 is LNHNV, CDR2 YYDKDF, per germline (reference sequence). The CDR3 contains 16 residues. The CDR3 nucleotides read TGTGCCACCAGCAGGCAAGGACTAGCGGGAGGTCTCGAGCAGTACTTC. Protein sequence: CATSRQGLAGGLEQYF.

The chain combines TRBV5-4 with TRBJ2-5; D is undetermined. The CDR3 loop spans 15 amino acids. V gave up 0 bases and J gave up 0 bases, with 9 bases separating them. The V gene's germline CDR1 is SGHNT and CDR2 YYREEE (reference sequence). This chain's CDR3 is CASSLGFGYQETQYF. The CDR3 DNA follows: TGTGCCAGCAGCTTGGGCTTCGGGTACCAAGAGACCCAGTACTTC.

The chain employs TRBV6-5 and TRBJ1-3; possibly TRBD1 for D (5 bases). CDR1 and CDR2 (germline): MNHEY, SVGAGI. CDR3 length: 14 residues. Trimming cost V 8 bases and J 1 base, with 12 bases left between them. The CDR3 is CASGPQASGNTIYF. The DNA of the CDR3 is TGTGCCAGCGGCCCACAGGCATCTGGAAACACCATATATTTT.

This clone has only a few counts. The CDR3 loop is CASSYSPSEAFF. As DNA, the CDR3 is TGTGCCAGCAGTTACTCCCCTTCTGAAGCTTTCTTT. V usage is TRBV6-6 and J usage is TRBJ1-1; D unclear. The germline gives CDR1 MNHNY, CDR2 SVGAGI (reference sequence). V shed 0 bases and J shed 6 bases, with 5 bases lying between them. The CDR3 runs 12 residues.

The chain's CDR3 is CASRIGSSTDTQYF. In DNA form, the CDR3 reads TGTGCCAGCAGAATCGGGAGTTCCACAGATACGCAGTATTTT. V and J are TRBV27 and TRBJ2-3, with D tentatively TRBD2 (6 bases). The V end was cut by 6 bases, the J end by 2 bases, with 12 bases between. Germline CDR1 MNHEY, CDR2 SMNVEV (reference sequence). The CDR3 has 14 amino acids.

This chain links TRBV6-5 with TRBJ1-1; unclear D gene. V was pared by 6 bases and J by 11 bases, with 16 bases between. CDR3 length: 12 amino acids. Germline CDR1 is MNHEY and CDR2 is SVGAGI. CDR3 nucleotide sequence: TGTGCCAGCAGCAAGGAGTTACTCGGGGCTTTCTTT. Amino acid sequence: CASSKELLGAFF.

This rearrangement joins TRBV30 to TRBJ1-2, with D possibly being TRBD1 (5 bases). V was cut by 2 bases and J by 4 bases, with 14 bases left in between. The CDR3 totals 14 residues. From germline, CDR1 is GTSNPN and CDR2 SVGIG (reference sequence). The CDR3, as DNA: TGTGCCTGGAGTAGAACAAGGGGCATCTATGGCTACACCTTC. Protein product: CAWSRTRGIYGYTF. The variable domain in full, with the rest retrieved from reference TRBV30 and TRBJ1-2, is SQTIHQWPATLVQPVGSPLSLECTVEGTSNPNLYWYRQAAGRGLQLLFYSVGIGQISSEVPQNLSASRPQDRQFILSSKKLLLSDSGFYLCAWSRTRGIYGYTFGSGTRLTVV.

The chain is built from TRBV30 and TRBJ1-1; D is unresolved. The CDR3 loop spans 14 amino acids. The germline V gene encodes CDR1 GTSNPN and CDR2 SVGIG (reference sequence). Trimming removed 4 bases from V and 1 base from J, with 13 bases in between. The CDR3 sequence: CAWTRQRGNTEAFF. DNA of the CDR3: TGTGCCTGGACCCGGCAGCGGGGGAACACTGAAGCTTTCTTT.

The V gene is TRBV30, the J gene TRBJ1-2; 8 nucleotides align to TRBD1. The V gene's germline CDR1 is GTSNPN and CDR2 SVGIG (reference sequence). The CDR3 contains 18 residues. V shed 6 bases and J 3 bases; nucleotides not matched to a gene: 21. CDR3 protein: CACTKDREMWKGDYGYTF. The DNA for the CDR3 is TGTGCCTGTACCAAGGACAGGGAAATGTGGAAGGGGGACTATGGCTACACCTTC.